The clone carrying this T cell receptor (beta chain) has more than one count but fewer than ten. MiXCR, applied by TCRdb to the RT-PCR reads, yields one record per CDR3 protein. The sample shows 200,000 to 250,000 distinct CDR3 sequences, 13% to 15% of them seen only once. This sample is part of a study of patients and donors after allogeneic stem cell transplantation. The length of the CDR3 is 10 residues. Germline V lookup: CDR1 SGHVS, CDR2 FQNEAQ. V was cut by 8 bases and J by 6 bases, with 7 bases left in between. The sequence came from a human donor who was either an allogeneic HSCT recipient or a stem cell or donor lymphocyte infusion donor (not recorded which). It is not recorded whose cells these are; they may come from a transplant donor. V and J are TRBV7-8 and TRBJ1-1, with D unclear. Sequencing was done on a sample of blood, either unsorted or a sorted T cell fraction (not recorded which). This CDR3 is CASVKAEAFF. Here the CDR3 DNA reads TGTGCCAGCGTTAAGGCTGAAGCTTTCTTT.